The 14 T cell receptor beta chains in this list originate from one sample, sequenced in a study of monozygotic twins with inflammatory bowel disease. One entry per CDR3 protein, without DNA, is what TCRdb gives after re-calling the 5' RACE reads. This table holds more than 110,000 distinct CDR3 sequences. Sequencing was carried out using blood. Receptors originate from a human donor with ulcerative colitis or Crohn's disease, or a healthy co-twin of an affected twin (not recorded which).

The genes are TRBV18 and TRBJ2-1. The CDR3 extends over 15 amino acids. Germline values: CDR1 KGHSH, CDR2 LQKENI. CDR3 region: CASSPPEYSYNEQFF.

The gene calls are TRBV5-1 and TRBJ2-5; TCRdb's D call, TRBD1, is unchecked because there is no DNA. The CDR3 has 13 amino acids. Germline V lookup: CDR1 SGHRS, CDR2 YFSETQ. The CDR3: CASSWKGWETQYF.

The chain carries TRBV6-1 and TRBJ2-1; TCRdb outputs TRBD2, but without DNA this stays unchecked. This CDR3 region has 15 residues. Per the germline V gene, CDR1 is MNHNS and CDR2 is SASEGT. The CDR3 spells CASSEGLAGANEQFF.

The chain has TRBV29-1 and TRBJ1-2; without DNA, the TCRdb call of TRBD1 cannot be checked. The CDR3 length is 16 residues. The germline gives CDR1 SQVTM, CDR2 ANQGSEA. CDR3 amino acids: CSVDGQGLGHLYGYTF.

The V call is TRBV10-3, the J call TRBJ1-3. Germline V gene lookup returns CDR1 ENHRY and CDR2 SYGVKD. This CDR3 has 15 amino acids. This CDR3 reads CAVKGAGSSGNTIYF.

This chain links TRBV7-8 with TRBJ2-7; TCRdb reports TRBD1, a call that lacks DNA to check it against. The CDR3 is 14 residues long. Germline V CDR1 and CDR2: SGHVS, FQNEAQ. The CDR3 spells CASSLDRTGYEQYF.

This chain joins TRBV5-1 and TRBJ1-1. This CDR3 is built from 13 residues. Per the germline V gene, CDR1 is SGHRS and CDR2 is YFSETQ. CDR3 amino acids: CASSHPMNTEAFF.

The chain recombines TRBV12-3 or TRBV12-4 with TRBJ1-2. CDR3 length: 11 residues. CDR3 protein: CASRDFEGYTF.

The chain couples TRBV20-1 to TRBJ1-1. Germline assignment: CDR1 DFQATT and CDR2 SNEGSKA (reference sequence). This CDR3 contains 14 residues. The CDR3 loop is CSAREAGRNTEAFF.

The rearrangement uses TRBV20-1 and TRBJ1-6; absent DNA, TCRdb's TRBD1 call cannot be checked. Per germline, CDR1 DFQATT and CDR2 SNEGSKA (reference sequence). The CDR3 loop spans 14 amino acids. The CDR3 loop reads CSAGGTGDNSPLHF.

J is TRBJ2-5 and V is TRBV5-1; absent DNA, TCRdb's TRBD2 call cannot be checked. Germline CDR1 SGHRS, CDR2 YFSETQ. CDR3 length: 15 residues. The CDR3 is CASSPLLVQQETQYF.

Here the CDR3 reads CASSPGLPSHTDTQYF. V gene TRBV5-1 combines with J gene TRBJ2-3; there is no DNA to check the TCRdb D call of TRBD2. CDR1 and CDR2 from the germline V gene are SGHRS and YFSETQ. The CDR3 covers 16 residues.

The CDR3: CASSLKGRSSYEQYF. This chain connects TRBV27 to TRBJ2-7; TCRdb picks TRBD2, but there is no DNA to check that call. The V gene's germline CDR1 is MNHEY and CDR2 SMNVEV (reference sequence). This CDR3 is 15 amino acids long.

The rearrangement links TRBV2 to TRBJ2-3; TCRdb returns TRBD2, unconfirmable since there is no DNA. The CDR3 sequence is 14 residues long. Germline V gene data show CDR1 as SNHLY and CDR2 as FYNNEI. The CDR3 sequence: CASLSGRAIDTQYF.